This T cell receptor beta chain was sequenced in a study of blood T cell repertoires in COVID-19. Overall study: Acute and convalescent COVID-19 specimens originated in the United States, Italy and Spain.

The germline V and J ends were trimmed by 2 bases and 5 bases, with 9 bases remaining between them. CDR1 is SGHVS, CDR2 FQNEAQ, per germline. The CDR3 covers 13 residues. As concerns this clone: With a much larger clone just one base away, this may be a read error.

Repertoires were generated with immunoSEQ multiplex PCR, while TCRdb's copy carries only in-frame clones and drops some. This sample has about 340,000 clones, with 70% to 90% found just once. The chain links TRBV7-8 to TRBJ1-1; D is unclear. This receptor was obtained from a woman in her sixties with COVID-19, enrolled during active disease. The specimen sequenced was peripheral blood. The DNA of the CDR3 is TGTGCCAGCAGCTTACCGGGAGGGACTGAAGCTTTCTTT. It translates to CASSLPGGTEAFF.